This entry concerns a single T cell receptor (beta chain). These data are taken from a study of T cells expressing NK-cell markers. In the study overall: Sorted CD3+CD56+NKG2C+, CD3+CD56+NKG2C- and CD3+CD56-NKG2C+ T cells supplied TCR beta repertoires.

TCRdb re-called the 5' RACE reads and gives one entry per CDR3 protein, without DNA. The sample has a few hundred thousand distinct CDR3 sequences. Germline CDR1 and CDR2: LNHDA and SQIVND (reference sequence). The CDR3 length is 12 residues. The TCR originated in a young man in good health. The sample consisted of blood T cells: a sorted CD56 or NKG2C T cell subset, CD4+ or CD8+ T cells, or bulk PBMC T cells (not recorded which). This rearrangement joins TRBV19 to TRBJ2-5. CDR3: CASSRDLETQYF.